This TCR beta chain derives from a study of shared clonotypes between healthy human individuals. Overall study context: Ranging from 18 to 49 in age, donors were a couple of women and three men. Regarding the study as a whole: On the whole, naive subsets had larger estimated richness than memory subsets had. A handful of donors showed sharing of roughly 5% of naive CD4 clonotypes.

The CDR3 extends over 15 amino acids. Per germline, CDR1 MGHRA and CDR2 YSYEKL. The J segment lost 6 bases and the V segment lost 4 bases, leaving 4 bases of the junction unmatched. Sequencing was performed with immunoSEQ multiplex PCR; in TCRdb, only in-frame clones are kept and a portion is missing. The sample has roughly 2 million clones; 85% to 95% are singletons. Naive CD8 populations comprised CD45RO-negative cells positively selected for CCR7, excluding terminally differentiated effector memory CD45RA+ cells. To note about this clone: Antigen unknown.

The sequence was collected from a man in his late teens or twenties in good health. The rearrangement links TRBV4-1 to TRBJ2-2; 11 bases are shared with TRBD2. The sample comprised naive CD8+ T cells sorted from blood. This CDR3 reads CASSPLAGGAGELFF. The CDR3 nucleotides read TGCGCCAGCAGCCCCCTAGCGGGAGGCGCCGGGGAGCTGTTTTTT.